This TCR beta chain was captured in a study of blood T cell repertoires in COVID-19. Study background: Acute-phase and convalescent COVID-19 samples originated in the United States, Italy and Spain. PBMCs, B-cell-depleted T cells, or T cells were the source of the cDNA or gDNA that made up the material.

The trim removed 3 bases at V and 4 bases at J, leaving 12 bases unmatched. Per germline, CDR1 MDHEN and CDR2 SYDVKM. The CDR3 totals 18 residues. Source study methods: Amplification from reference gene primers served as the basis for estimated nucleated cell counts. Assay: immunoSEQ multiplex PCR; the TCRdb copy retains only in-frame clones and omits some. The D gene and trimming were derived from the DNA, and the V and J assignments and clone size from that table. Of around 99,000 clones detected, approximately 82% appear once; the ten largest clones hold around a sixth. What was sequenced was peripheral blood. The rearrangement links TRBV28 to TRBJ2-1; 10 nucleotides agree with TRBD2. This TCR derives from a woman aged 60-70 years with acute or convalescent COVID-19. CDR3 sequence reads: CASSFPWHRAGGYNEQFF. The CDR3 DNA is TGTGCCAGCAGTTTCCCCTGGCACCGAGCGGGGGGGTACAATGAGCAGTTCTTC.